Described below is a single TCR beta chain sequence and its context. Its cognate antigen is unknown. This sample stems from a study of T-cell memory formation after mild COVID-19. One entry per CDR3 protein results from TCRdb running MiXCR on the 5' RACE reads. Here the sample spans a few hundred thousand distinct CDR3 sequences, approximately 24% being singletons. Study-level results: CD4+ contracting clones lay mainly in CM and EM, CD8+ ones in EMRA.

The origin of this receptor is an adult woman who had mild COVID-19 (a few samples of this study predate the infection). Cell type and time point are not known. Sequenced: PBMCs or a T cell subset sorted from them (not recorded which).

The CDR3 region has the DNA TGTGCCAGCAGCCCAAAGGTGGGGGGCACTGAAGCTTTCTTT. Its translation: CASSPKVGGTEAFF. This sequence joins TRBV3-1 and TRBJ1-1; TRBD1 is a possible D gene (5 bases). The CDR3 is 14 residues long. Trimming removed 4 bases at V and 4 bases at J, with 13 bases between. Germline V gene sequence: CDR1 LGHDT, CDR2 YNNKEL (reference sequence).